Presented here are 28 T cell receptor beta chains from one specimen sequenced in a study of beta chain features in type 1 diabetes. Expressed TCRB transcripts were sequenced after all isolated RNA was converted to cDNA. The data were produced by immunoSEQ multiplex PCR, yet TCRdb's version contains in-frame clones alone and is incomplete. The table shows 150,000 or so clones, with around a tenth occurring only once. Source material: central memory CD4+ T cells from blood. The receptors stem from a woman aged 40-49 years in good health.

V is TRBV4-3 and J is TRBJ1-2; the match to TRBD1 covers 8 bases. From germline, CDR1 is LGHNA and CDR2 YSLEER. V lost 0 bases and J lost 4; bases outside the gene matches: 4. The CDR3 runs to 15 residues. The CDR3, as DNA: TGCGCCAGCAGCCAAGAACAGGGGGAGACCTATGGCTACACCTTC. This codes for CASSQEQGETYGYTF.

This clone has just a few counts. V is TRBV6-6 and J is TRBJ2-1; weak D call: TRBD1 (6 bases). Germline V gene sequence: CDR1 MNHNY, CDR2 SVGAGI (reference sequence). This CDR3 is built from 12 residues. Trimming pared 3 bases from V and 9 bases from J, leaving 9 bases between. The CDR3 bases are TGTGCCAGCAGTTATGGGGACATTGAGCAGTTCTTC. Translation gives CASSYGDIEQFF.

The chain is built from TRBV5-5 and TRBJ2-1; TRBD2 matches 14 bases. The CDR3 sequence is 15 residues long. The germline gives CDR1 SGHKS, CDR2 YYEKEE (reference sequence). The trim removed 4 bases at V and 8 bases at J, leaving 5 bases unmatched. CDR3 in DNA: TGTGCCAGCAGCCTGGGACTAGCGGGGGTGGATGAGCAGTTCTTC. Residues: CASSLGLAGVDEQFF.

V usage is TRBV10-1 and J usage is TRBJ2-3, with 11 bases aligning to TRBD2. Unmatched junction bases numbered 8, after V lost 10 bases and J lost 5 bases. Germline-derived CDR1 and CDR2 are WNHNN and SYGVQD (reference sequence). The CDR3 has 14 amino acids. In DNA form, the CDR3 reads TGCGCCACCCAACGGGGACTAGCGGAAGATACGCAGTATTTT. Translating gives CATQRGLAEDTQYF.

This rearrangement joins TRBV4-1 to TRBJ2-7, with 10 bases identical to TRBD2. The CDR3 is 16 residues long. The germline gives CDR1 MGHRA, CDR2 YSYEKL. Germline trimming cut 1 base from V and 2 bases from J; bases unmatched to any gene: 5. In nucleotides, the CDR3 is TGCGCCAGCAGCCAAGCGATAGCGGGGGGCCCCTACGAGCAGTACTTC. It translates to CASSQAIAGGPYEQYF.

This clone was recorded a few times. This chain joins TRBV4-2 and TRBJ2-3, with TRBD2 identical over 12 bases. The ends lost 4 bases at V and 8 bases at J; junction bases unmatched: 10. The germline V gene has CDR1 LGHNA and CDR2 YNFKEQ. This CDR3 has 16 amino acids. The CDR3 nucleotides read TGTGCCAGCAGCCCTCCTAGCGGGGGGGCTTCAGGTACGCAGTATTTT. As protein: CASSPPSGGASGTQYF.

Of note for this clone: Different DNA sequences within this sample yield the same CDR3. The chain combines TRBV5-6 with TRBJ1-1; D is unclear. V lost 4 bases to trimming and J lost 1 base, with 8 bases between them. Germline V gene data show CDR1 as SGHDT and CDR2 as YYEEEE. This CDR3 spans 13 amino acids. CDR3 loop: CASSADTNTEAFF. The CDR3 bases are TGTGCCAGCAGCGCCGACACGAACACTGAAGCTTTCTTT.

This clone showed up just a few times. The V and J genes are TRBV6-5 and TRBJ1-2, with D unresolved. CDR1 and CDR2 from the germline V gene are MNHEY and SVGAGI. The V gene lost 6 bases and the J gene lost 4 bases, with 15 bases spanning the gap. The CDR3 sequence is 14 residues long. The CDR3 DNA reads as TGTGCCAGCAGCTCGGGGAGGGAGAGCTATGGCTACACCTTC. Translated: CASSSGRESYGYTF.

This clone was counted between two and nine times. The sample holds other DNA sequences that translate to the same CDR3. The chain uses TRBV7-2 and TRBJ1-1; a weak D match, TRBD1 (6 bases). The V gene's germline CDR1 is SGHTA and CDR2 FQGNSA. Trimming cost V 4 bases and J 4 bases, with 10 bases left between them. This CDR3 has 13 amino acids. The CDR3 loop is CASSSSRGTEAFF. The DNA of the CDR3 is TGTGCCAGCAGCTCCTCCAGGGGCACTGAAGCTTTCTTT.

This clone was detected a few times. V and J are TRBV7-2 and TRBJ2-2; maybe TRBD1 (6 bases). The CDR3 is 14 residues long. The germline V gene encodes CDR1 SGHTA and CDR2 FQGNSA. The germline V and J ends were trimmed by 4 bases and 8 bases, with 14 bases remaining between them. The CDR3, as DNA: TGTGCCAGCAGCTCCCTTACAGGGTTGGGGGAGCTGTTTTTT. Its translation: CASSSLTGLGELFF.

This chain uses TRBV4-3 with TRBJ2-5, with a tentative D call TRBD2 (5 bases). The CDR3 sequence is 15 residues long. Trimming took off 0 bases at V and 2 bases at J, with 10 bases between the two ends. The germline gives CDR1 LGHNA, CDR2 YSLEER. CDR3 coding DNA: TGCGCCAGCAGCCAAGATTCGGAGGTACAAGAGACCCAGTACTTC. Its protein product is CASSQDSEVQETQYF.

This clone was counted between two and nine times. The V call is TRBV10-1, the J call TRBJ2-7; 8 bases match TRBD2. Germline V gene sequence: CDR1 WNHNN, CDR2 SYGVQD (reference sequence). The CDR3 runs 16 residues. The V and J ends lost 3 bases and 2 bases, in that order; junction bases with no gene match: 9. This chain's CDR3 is CASSDRVAGSTYEQYF. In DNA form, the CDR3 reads TGCGCCAGCAGTGACCGGGTAGCGGGGTCGACCTACGAGCAGTACTTC.

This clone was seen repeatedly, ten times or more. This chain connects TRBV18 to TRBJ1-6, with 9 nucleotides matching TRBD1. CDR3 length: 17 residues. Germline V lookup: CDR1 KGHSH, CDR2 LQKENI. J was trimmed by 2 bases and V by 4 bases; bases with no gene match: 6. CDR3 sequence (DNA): TGTGCCAGCTCACGAGAGGGACAGGGACCCTATAATTCACCCCTCCACTTT. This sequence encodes CASSREGQGPYNSPLHF.

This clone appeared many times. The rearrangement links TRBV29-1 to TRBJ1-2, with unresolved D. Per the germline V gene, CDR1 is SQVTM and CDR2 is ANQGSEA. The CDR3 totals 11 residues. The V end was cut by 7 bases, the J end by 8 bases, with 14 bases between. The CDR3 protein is CSAGTQTGYTF. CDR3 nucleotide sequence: TGCAGCGCGGGAACTCAAACAGGCTACACCTTC.

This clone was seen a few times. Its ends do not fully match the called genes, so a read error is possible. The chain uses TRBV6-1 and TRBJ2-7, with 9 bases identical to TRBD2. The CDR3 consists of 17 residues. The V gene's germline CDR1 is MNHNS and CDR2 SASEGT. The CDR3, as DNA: TGTGCCAGCAGTGCCTCTGGGCTAGGGACTAGCTCCCACGAGCAGTACTTC. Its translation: CASSASGLGTSSHEQYF.

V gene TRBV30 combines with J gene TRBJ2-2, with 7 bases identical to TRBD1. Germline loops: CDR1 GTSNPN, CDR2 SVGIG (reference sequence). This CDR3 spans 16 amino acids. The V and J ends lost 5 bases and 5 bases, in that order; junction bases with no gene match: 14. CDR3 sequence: CAWATDRPLVTGELFF. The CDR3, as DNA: TGTGCCTGGGCGACGGACAGGCCCTTGGTAACCGGGGAGCTGTTTTTT.

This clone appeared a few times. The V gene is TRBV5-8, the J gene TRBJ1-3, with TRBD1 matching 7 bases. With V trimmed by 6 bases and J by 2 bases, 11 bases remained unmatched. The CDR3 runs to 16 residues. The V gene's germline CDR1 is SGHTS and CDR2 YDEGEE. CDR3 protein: CASTGTVALPGNTIYF. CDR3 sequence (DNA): TGTGCCAGCACAGGGACAGTAGCCCTACCTGGAAACACCATATATTTT.

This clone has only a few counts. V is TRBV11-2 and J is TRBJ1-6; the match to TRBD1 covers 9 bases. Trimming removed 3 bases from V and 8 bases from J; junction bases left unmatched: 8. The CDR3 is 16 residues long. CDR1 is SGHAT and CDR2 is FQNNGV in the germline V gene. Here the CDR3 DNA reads TGTGCCAGCAGCTTGAGGGGACAGGGTCTAGATTCACCCCTCCACTTT. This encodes CASSLRGQGLDSPLHF.

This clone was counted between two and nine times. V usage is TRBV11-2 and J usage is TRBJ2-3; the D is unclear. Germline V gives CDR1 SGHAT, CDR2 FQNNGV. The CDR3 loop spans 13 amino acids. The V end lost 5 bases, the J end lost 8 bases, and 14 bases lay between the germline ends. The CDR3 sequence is CASSPMLDGTQYF. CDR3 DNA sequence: TGTGCCAGCAGCCCGATGCTAGATGGTACGCAGTATTTT. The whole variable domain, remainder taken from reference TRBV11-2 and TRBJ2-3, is EAGVAQSPRYKIIEKRQSVAFWCNPISGHATLYWYQQILGQGPKLLIQFQNNGVVDDSQLPKDRFSAERLKGVDSTLKIQPAKLEDSAVYLCASSPMLDGTQYFGPGTRLTVL.

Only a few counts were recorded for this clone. The CDR3 coding sequence is TGTGCCAGCCTCAGGGGGGCAAGGGATTCACCCCTCCACTTT. It translates to CASLRGARDSPLHF. This chain uses TRBV6-6 with TRBJ1-6; 7 bases line up with TRBD1. Germline V gene sequence: CDR1 MNHNY, CDR2 SVGAGI (reference sequence). Trimming removed 8 bases from V and 8 bases from J; junction bases left unmatched: 9. The length of the CDR3 is 14 residues.

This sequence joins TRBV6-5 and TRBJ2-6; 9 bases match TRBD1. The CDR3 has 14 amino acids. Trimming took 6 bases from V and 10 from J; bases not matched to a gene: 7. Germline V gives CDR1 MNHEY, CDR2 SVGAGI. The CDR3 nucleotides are TGTGCCAGCAGCAAACCGGGACAGGGTAACGTCCTGACTTTC. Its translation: CASSKPGQGNVLTF.

The CDR3 region has the DNA TGTGCCAGCAGTTTAACCGGGACAGGGGGGGACTATGGCTACACCTTC. Its translation: CASSLTGTGGDYGYTF. V is TRBV28 and J is TRBJ1-2; 11 bases match TRBD1. In germline, CDR1 is MDHEN, CDR2 SYDVKM. The junction had 5 bases not matched to a gene; V was cut back by 2 bases and J by 3 bases. The CDR3 consists of 16 residues.

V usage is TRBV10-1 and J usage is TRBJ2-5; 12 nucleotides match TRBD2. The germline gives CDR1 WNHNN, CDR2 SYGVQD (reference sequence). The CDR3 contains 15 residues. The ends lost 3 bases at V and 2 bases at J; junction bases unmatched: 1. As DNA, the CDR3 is TGCGCCAGCAGTGACCTAGCGGGAGGGCAAGAGACCCAGTACTTC. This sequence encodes CASSDLAGGQETQYF.

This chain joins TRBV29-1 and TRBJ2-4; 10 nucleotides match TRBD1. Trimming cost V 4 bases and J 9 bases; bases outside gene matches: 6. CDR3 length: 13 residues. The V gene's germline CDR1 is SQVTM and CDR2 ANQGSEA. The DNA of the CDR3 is TGCAGCGTTGTAGGACAGGGGGAAGGCATTCAGTACTTC. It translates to CSVVGQGEGIQYF.

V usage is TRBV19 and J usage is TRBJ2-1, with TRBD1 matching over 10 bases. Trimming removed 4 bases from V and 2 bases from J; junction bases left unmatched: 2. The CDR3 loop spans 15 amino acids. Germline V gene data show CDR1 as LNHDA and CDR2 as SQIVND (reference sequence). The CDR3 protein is CASSRGQGPYNEQFF. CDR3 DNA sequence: TGTGCCAGTAGTAGGGGACAGGGGCCCTACAATGAGCAGTTCTTC.

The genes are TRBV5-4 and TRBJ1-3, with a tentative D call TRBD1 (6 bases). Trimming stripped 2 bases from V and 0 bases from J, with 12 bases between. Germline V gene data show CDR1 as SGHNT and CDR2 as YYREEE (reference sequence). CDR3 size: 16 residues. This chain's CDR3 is CASSFHRGSSGNTIYF. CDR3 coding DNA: TGTGCCAGCAGCTTCCATAGGGGGTCCTCTGGAAACACCATATATTTT.

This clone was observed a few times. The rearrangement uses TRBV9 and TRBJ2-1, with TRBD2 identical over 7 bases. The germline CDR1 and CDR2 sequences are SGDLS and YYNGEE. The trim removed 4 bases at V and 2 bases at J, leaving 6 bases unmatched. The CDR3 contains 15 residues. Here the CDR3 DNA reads TGTGCCAGCAGCCAAACGGGGGGTCCCTACAATGAGCAGTTCTTC. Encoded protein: CASSQTGGPYNEQFF.

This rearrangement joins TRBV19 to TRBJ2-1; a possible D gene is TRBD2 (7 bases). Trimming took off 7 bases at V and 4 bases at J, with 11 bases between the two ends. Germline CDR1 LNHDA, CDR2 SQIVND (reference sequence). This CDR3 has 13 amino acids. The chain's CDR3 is CASKGGGYNEQFF. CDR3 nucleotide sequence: TGTGCCAGTAAAGGGGGGGGATACAATGAGCAGTTCTTC. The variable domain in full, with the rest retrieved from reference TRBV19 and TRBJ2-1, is DGGITQSPKYLFRKEGQNVTLSCEQNLNHDAMYWYRQDPGQGLRLIYYSQIVNDFQKGDIAEGYSVSREKKESFPLTVTSAQKNPTAFYLCASKGGGYNEQFFGPGTRLTVL.